This record concerns one T cell receptor beta chain sequence. Its antigen is still unknown. Other DNA variants within this sample encode the same CDR3. Clones were sequenced by immunoSEQ multiplex PCR, and TCRdb holds only the in-frame ones, with some missing. This repertoire shows a few hundred thousand clones, roughly 85% found once; its top ten account for about 7.1%. V shed 4 bases, J shed 5 bases, and the junction held 3 bases outside the gene matches. Germline V gene data show CDR1 as MNHEY and CDR2 as SVGAGI. The CDR3 consists of 14 residues. Treatment defined: 15 to 20 received Ad26.COV2.S at low or high dose, single or two shots; roughly 5 received placebo; per-sample allocation not given. Following the first vaccine or placebo injection, samples were taken on day 63. This person who donated was an adult of 18-55 years in Boston. The data were obtained in a study of Ad26.COV2.S vaccination and SARS-CoV-2 variants. In the study overall: Participants got Ad26.COV2.S intramuscularly, once or twice 56 days apart. Points from the study as a whole: Possible underestimation of total T cell responses by the TCR breadth and depth analyses was noted.

The V gene is TRBV6-5, the J gene TRBJ1-5, with 9 bases fitting TRBD1. Material: peripheral blood, obtained in a trial of Ad26.COV2.S vaccine versus placebo. This clonotype was sampled from a person aged 18-60 years who received the Ad26.COV2.S COVID-19 vaccine or a placebo. The CDR3 DNA sequence: TGTGCCAGCAGTTCGGGACAGGGCGATCAGCCCCAGCATTTT. It translates to CASSSGQGDQPQHF.